The clone carrying this TCR beta chain was picked up a small number of times. Looked up from germline, CDR1 is MDHEN and CDR2 is SYDVKM. The CDR3 has 13 amino acids. V was shortened by 7 bases and J by 5 bases, with 14 bases between the two germline ends. This sample is drawn from a study of blood T cells in healthy people across ages. It was with a sample-barcoded 5' primer and a J-beta primer mix that a second PCR of about 6 to 12 cycles was run. Via MiXCR, TCRdb re-called the 5' RACE reads, giving one row per CDR3 protein. Of just over 1 million distinct CDR3 sequences in the sample, roughly 45% were seen once.

The V call is TRBV28, the J call TRBJ1-2; D unclear. The receptor was isolated from a woman in her sixties or seventies in good health. Sequenced input: blood. DNA of the CDR3: TGTGCCAGCACTGGGCCGGCCGGGTATGGCTACACCTTC. This translates into CASTGPAGYGYTF.